The present TCR beta chain was sequenced within a study of T cell changes during pregnancy in multiple sclerosis. The CDR3 consists of 17 residues. CDR1 LNHNV and CDR2 YYDKDF come from the germline V gene (reference sequence). J was trimmed by 7 bases and V by 0 bases; bases with no gene match: 8. The assay was immunoSEQ multiplex PCR, and TCRdb's table has in-frame clones only and misses some. The sample holds under 100,000 clones, over 90% seen once. The chain uses TRBV15 and TRBJ2-3; TRBD2 agrees at 12 bases. The receptor comes from a female donor with multiple sclerosis, enrolled in a pregnancy study. The input for sequencing was peripheral blood, taken in the third trimester of pregnancy. DNA of the CDR3: TGTGCCACCAGCAGAGACCCTAGCGGGGGGGCCCTCTATACGCAGTATTTT. Residues: CATSRDPSGGALYTQYF.